This paragraph covers one T cell receptor beta chain sequence. The data originate from a study of technical replicates of blood from a few donors. V was pared by 0 bases and J by 4 bases, with 16 bases between. The V gene's germline CDR1 is LGHNA and CDR2 YNFKEQ. CDR3 length: 16 residues. The data were produced by immunoSEQ multiplex PCR, yet TCRdb's version contains in-frame clones alone and is incomplete. This table has 90,000 to 100,000 clones, approximately 95% appearing once. This chain uses TRBV4-2 with TRBJ2-7; a possible D gene is TRBD2 (6 bases). The receptor was derived from a human donor in good health. Input material: T cells isolated from PBMCs. The CDR3 reads CASSQEYPERVYEQYF. In DNA, the CDR3 is TGTGCCAGCAGCCAAGAGTACCCCGAGCGGGTATACGAGCAGTACTTC.